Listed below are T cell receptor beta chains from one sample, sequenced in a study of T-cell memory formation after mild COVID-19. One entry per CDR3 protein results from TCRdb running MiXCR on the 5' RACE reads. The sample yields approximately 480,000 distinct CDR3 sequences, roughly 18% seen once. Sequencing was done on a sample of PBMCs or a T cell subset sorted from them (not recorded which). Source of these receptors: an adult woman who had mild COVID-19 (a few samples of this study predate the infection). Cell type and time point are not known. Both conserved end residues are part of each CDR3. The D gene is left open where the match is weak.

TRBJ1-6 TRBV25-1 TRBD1 CASSGQGGSPLHF
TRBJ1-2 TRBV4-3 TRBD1 CASSTLTGGRGYTF
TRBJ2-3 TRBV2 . CASSEPGGATDTQYF
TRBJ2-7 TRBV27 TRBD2 CASRSSGRSNEQYF
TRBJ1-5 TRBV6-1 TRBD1 CAARDRVNQPQHF
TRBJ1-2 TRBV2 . CASSGGYYGYTF
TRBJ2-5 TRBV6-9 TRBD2 CASSYKNPSGGQETQYF
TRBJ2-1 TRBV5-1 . CASRVARLLGNEQFF
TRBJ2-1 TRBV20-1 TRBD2 CSARVASGRTSSYNEQFF
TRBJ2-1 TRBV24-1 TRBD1 CATSDSGTGSYNEQFF
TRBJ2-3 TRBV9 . CASSTTTVTDTQYF
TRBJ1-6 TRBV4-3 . CASSQGDPQGNSPLHF
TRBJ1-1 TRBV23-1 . CASRPTAFGAFF
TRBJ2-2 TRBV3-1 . CASSQVGGPGELFF
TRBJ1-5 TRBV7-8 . CASSPGPSNQPQHF
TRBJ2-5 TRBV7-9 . CASSTDGKETQYF
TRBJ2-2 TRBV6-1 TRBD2 CASRRLAGGGTGELFF
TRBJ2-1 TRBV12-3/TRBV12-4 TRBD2 CASSGKQGGGASYNEQFF
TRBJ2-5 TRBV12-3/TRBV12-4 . CASSPPQGGRETQYF
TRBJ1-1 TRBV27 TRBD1 CASSLLGGTVDAFF
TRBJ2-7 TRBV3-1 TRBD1 CASSHRQGKGEQYF
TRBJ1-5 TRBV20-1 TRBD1 CSARGGQSSNQPQHF
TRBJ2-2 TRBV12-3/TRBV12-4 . CASLIHPGHRFSTGELFF
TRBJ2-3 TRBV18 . CASSPRASTDTQYF
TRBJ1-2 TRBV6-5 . CASLSGHGGGYTF
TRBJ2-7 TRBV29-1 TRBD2 CSVSVGSSGTDEQYF
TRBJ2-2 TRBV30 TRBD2 CAWSRPSGRALRGELFF
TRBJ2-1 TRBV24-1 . CATSDPLGIDSDHEQFF
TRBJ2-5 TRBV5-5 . CASSLHVVGVLETQYF
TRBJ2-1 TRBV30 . CAWSVWGVYNEQFF
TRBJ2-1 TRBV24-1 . CATSDFSSPFDRQFF
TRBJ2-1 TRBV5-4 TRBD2 CASSLVLAGSNEQFF
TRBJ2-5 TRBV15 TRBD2 CATSDRLAGLETQYF
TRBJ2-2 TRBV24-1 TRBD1 CATSDWGTGKAGELFF
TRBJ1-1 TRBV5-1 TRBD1 CASSMDRDINTEAFF
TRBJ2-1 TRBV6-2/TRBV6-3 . CASSFSGVWYNEQFF
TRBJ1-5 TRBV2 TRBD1 CAIRDRYDNQPQHF
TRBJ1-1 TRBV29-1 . CSVEGADSYRVNTEAFF
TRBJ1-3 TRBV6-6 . CASSYQTGRPGNTIYF
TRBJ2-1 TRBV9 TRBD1 CASSAGTGSTNEQFF
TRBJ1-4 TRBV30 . CAWSPGSEKLFF
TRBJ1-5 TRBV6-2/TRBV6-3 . CASSYVGSNQPQHF
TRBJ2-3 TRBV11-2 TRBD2 CASRTAGEGTDTQYF
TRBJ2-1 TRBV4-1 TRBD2 CASSHGTSGYNEQFF
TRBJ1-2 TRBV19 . CASTDNYGYTF
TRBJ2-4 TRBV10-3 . CATAQLGGNIQYF
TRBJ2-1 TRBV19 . CASSTRGGAAYNEQFF
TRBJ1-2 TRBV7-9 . CASSPVAANYGYTF
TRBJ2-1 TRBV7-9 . CASSLGPESSEQFF
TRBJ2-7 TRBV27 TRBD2 CASSYKKLAGDEQYF
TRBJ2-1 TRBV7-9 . CASSSRNEQFF
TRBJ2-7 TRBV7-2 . CASSTPGHDYEQYF
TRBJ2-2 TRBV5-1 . CASTPNKNTGELFF